The 17 T cell receptor beta chains in this list originate from one sample, sequenced in a study of shared clonotypes between healthy human individuals. The method was immunoSEQ multiplex PCR; TCRdb's version includes in-frame clones alone and lacks a portion of them. The sample shows about a million clones, 76% of them seen only once. The specimen was memory CD4+ T cells sorted from blood. Specified subset: CD45RA-negative fraction. The receptors here all came from a man younger than 30 in good health.

This chain uses TRBV5-6 with TRBJ1-2; D remains unclear. V lost 3 bases to trimming and J lost 2 bases, with 8 bases between them. CDR1 and CDR2 (germline): SGHDT, YYEEEE. CDR3 length equals 13 residues. CDR3 in amino acids: CASSSDGNYGYTF. The CDR3 bases are TGTGCCAGCAGCTCGGACGGAAACTATGGCTACACCTTC.

This clone was seen a handful of times. V and J are TRBV6-1 and TRBJ1-5; D is ambiguous. V lost 7 bases to trimming and J lost 5 bases, with 12 bases between them. There are 13 residues in the CDR3. CDR1 MNHNS and CDR2 SASEGT come from the germline V gene. CDR3 residues: CASIGRRYQPQHF. In DNA, the CDR3 is TGTGCCAGCATTGGGCGCCGGTATCAGCCCCAGCATTTT.

The chain carries TRBV28 and TRBJ1-2; 8 nucleotides agree with TRBD1. J was trimmed by 4 bases and V by 3 bases; bases with no gene match: 7. This CDR3 has 15 amino acids. Germline V lookup: CDR1 MDHEN, CDR2 SYDVKM. The CDR3 is CASSFRTGRSYGYTF. CDR3 DNA: TGTGCCAGCAGTTTTCGGACAGGGAGGTCCTATGGCTACACCTTC.

J is TRBJ2-3 and V is TRBV2; 11 positions match TRBD1. The CDR3 length is 15 residues. The germline V gene encodes CDR1 SNHLY and CDR2 FYNNEI. With V trimmed by 6 bases and J by 4 bases, 6 bases remained unmatched. The CDR3 loop reads CASRVGQGASDTQYF. CDR3 nucleotides: TGTGCCAGCAGGGTAGGACAGGGGGCTTCAGATACGCAGTATTTT.

V usage is TRBV7-9 and J usage is TRBJ2-1; TRBD1 might be the D (6 bases). This CDR3 contains 12 residues. The V end lost 8 bases, the J end lost 6 bases, and 11 bases lay between the germline ends. CDR1 is SEHNR, CDR2 FQNEAQ, per germline (reference sequence). The CDR3 coding sequence is TGTGCCAGCTCAGGGGCGGGCAATGAGCAGTTCTTC. It encodes CASSGAGNEQFF.

This clone was recorded only once. This may be a read error, as it is one base from a much larger clone. V usage is TRBV5-1 and J usage is TRBJ2-7; TRBD1 matches at 11 bases. CDR1 and CDR2 (germline): SGHRS, YFSETQ. V lost 4 bases to trimming and J lost 2 bases; unmatched junction nucleotides: 2. This CDR3 comprises 14 residues. The CDR3 DNA sequence: TGCGCCAGCAGCGAGGGACAGGGGGCCTACGAGCAGTACTTC. Translating gives CASSEGQGAYEQYF. Combining the CDR3 with reference TRBV5-1 and TRBJ2-7 gives the whole variable domain KAGVTQTPRYLIKTRGQQVTLSCSPISGHRSVSWYQQTPGQGLQFLFEYFSETQRNKGNFPGRFSGRQFSNSRSEMNVSTLELGDSALYLCASSEGQGAYEQYFGPGTRLTVT.

Regarding this clone: Additional DNA sequences in this sample encode the identical CDR3. The chain uses TRBV6-1 and TRBJ1-5; D not resolved. Germline V CDR1 and CDR2: MNHNS, SASEGT. CDR3 length: 13 residues. V was pared by 4 bases and J by 4 bases, with 8 bases between. The CDR3 loop reads CASSGQLNQPQHF. The CDR3, as DNA: TGTGCCAGCAGTGGGCAGCTAAATCAGCCCCAGCATTTT.

The chain employs TRBV27 and TRBJ1-6, with TRBD1 identical over 9 bases. Trimming at V came to 8 bases and at J to 8 bases, leaving 7 bases not matched to a gene. CDR1 is MNHEY and CDR2 is SMNVEV in the germline V gene (reference sequence). This CDR3 region has 14 residues. Written as DNA, the CDR3 is TGTGCCAGCGGCTACAGGGGGCGAGATTCACCCCTCCACTTT. This translates into CASGYRGRDSPLHF.

The J gene is TRBJ1-5, the V gene TRBV18; 9 nucleotides align to TRBD1. V trimming: 5 bases; J trimming: 3 bases; junction bases outside the gene matches: 5. This CDR3 comprises 15 residues. Germline-derived CDR1 and CDR2 are KGHSH and LQKENI. DNA of the CDR3: TGTGCCAGCTCAGAGGGGACAGGGATCAATCAGCCCCAGCATTTT. It translates to CASSEGTGINQPQHF.

The genes are TRBV4-1 and TRBJ1-2; perhaps TRBD1 as D (5 bases). The CDR3 has 15 amino acids. CDR1 and CDR2 from the germline V gene are MGHRA and YSYEKL. V was trimmed by 1 base and J by 1 base, leaving 10 bases between them. The CDR3 nucleotides are TGCGCCAGCAGCCAAGTACAGGTCGGTAACTATGGCTACACCTTC. It specifies CASSQVQVGNYGYTF.

V usage is TRBV30 and J usage is TRBJ1-2; D may be TRBD1 (6 bases). The CDR3 spans 13 residues. Germline CDR1 and CDR2: GTSNPN and SVGIG (reference sequence). The V end lost 7 bases, the J end lost 3 bases, and 15 bases lay between the germline ends. CDR3 coding DNA: TGTGCCTTCTCAGGACAGTTCTACTATGGCTACACCTTC. Translating it yields CAFSGQFYYGYTF.

As concerns this clone: This same CDR3 is encoded by further DNA sequences in the sample. The rearrangement links TRBV18 to TRBJ2-5, with D perhaps matching TRBD2 (6 bases). The germline V gene has CDR1 KGHSH and CDR2 LQKENI. This CDR3 has 13 residues. V lost 6 bases and J lost 4, with 12 bases in between. This CDR3 reads CASSPGVPETQYF. DNA for the CDR3: TGTGCCAGCTCCCCGGGGGTTCCAGAGACCCAGTACTTC.

The chain carries TRBV7-2 and TRBJ2-7; 7 positions agree with TRBD2. The V segment lost 3 bases and the J segment 0 bases; nucleotides outside the gene matches: 5. Germline CDR1 and CDR2: SGHTA and FQGNSA. This CDR3 is built from 15 residues. For the CDR3, the DNA is TGTGCCAGCAGCTTTGGCGGGGGAGCCTCCTACGAGCAGTACTTC. It encodes CASSFGGGASYEQYF.

This clone appeared a few times. V usage is TRBV7-3 and J usage is TRBJ1-1; D is undetermined. The CDR3 consists of 13 residues. Germline-derived CDR1 and CDR2 are SGHTA and FQGTGA. V was clipped by 6 bases and J by 0 bases, with 8 bases between them. CDR3 nucleotide sequence: TGTGCCAGCAGGTCATCGATGAACACTGAAGCTTTCTTT. This encodes CASRSSMNTEAFF.

V gene TRBV4-1 combines with J gene TRBJ1-1; 8 bases align to TRBD1. The CDR3 is 14 residues long. CDR1 is MGHRA, CDR2 YSYEKL, per germline. V was pared by 4 bases and J by 1 base, with 2 bases of the junction left unmatched. The CDR3 is CASSRQGKNTEAFF. The CDR3 DNA sequence: TGCGCCAGCAGCCGACAGGGGAAGAACACTGAAGCTTTCTTT.

The chain has TRBV7-9 and TRBJ1-2; D might be TRBD1 (5 bases). Looked up from germline, CDR1 is SEHNR and CDR2 is FQNEAQ (reference sequence). The CDR3 loop spans 14 amino acids. V was shortened by 5 bases and J by 8 bases, with 18 bases between the two germline ends. The CDR3 reads CASSPWAGSTGYTF. For the CDR3, the DNA is TGTGCCAGCAGCCCCTGGGCAGGGTCGACAGGCTACACCTTC. The variable domain in full, completed from reference TRBV7-9 and TRBJ1-2, reads DTGVSQNPRHKITKRGQNVTFRCDPISEHNRLYWYRQTLGQGPEFLTYFQNEAQLEKSRLLSDRFSAERPKGSFSTLEIQRTEQGDSAMYLCASSPWAGSTGYTFGSGTRLTVV.

The rearrangement joins TRBV4-1 to TRBJ2-5, with 11 bases identical to TRBD2. The germline V gene has CDR1 MGHRA and CDR2 YSYEKL. V lost 1 base and J lost 5; bases outside the gene matches: 6. The CDR3 spans 16 residues. The CDR3 loop is CASSQGFSGRAETQYF. CDR3 bases: TGCGCCAGCAGCCAAGGATTTAGCGGGAGGGCGGAGACCCAGTACTTC.